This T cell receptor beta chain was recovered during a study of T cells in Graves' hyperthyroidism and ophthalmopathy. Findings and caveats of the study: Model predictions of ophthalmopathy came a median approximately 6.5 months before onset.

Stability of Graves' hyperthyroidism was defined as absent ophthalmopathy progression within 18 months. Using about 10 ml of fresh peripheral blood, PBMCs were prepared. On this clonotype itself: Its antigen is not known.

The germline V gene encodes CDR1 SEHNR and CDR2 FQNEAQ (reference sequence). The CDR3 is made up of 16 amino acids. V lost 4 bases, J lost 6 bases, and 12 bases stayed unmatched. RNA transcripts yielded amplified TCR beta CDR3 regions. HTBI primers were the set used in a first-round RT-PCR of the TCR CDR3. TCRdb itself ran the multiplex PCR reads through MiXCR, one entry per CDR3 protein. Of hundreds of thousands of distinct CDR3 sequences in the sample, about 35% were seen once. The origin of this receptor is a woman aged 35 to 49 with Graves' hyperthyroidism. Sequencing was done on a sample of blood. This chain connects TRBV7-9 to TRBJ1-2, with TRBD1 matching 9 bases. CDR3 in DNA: TGTGCCAGCAGCTCAATAACGACAGGGGGTAGGGATGGCTACACCTTC. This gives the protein CASSSITTGGRDGYTF.